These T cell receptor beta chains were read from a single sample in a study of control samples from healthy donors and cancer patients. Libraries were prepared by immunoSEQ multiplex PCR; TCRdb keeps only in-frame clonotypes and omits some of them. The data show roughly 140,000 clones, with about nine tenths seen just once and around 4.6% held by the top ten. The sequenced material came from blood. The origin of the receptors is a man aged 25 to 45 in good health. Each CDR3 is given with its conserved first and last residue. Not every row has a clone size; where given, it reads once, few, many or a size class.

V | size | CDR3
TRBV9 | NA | CASSPTGTQSYGYTF
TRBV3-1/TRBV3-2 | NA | CASSQDRSRGPTEAFF
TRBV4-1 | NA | CASSQAAPAYYNEQFF
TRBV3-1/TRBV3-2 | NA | CASSQDLTSGRIEQFF
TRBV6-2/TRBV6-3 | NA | CASSYVGYQETQYF
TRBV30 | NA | CAWSVGFNQPQHF
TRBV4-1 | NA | CASSQDRGSYEQYF
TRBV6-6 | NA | CASSSNTAQGYNEQFF
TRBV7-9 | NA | CASSFGDRVYEQYF
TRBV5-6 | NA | CASSLYTGNPPEQYF
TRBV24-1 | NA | CATSDNNAGQFF
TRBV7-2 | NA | CASSLDQGPGELFF
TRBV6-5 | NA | CASSRLGQGNTEAFF
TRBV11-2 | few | CASSLGRRINTEAFF
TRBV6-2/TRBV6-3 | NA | CASSWPVAGVPGELFF
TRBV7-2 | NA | CASRDTGGYTDEQYF
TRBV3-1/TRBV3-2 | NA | CASSQDSGVRGYNEQFF
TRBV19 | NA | CASSILPRAETQYF
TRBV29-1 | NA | CSAPQGQGYGYTF
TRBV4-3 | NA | CASSSNGGDGYTF
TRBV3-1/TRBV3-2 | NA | CASSQTGYSTEAFF
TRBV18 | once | CASSLRLGGELFF
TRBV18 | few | CASSPSAGVYEQYF
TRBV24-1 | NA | CATSDSGGNEQYF
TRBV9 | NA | CASSVGGIDSYNEQFF
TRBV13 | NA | CASSLEGNEQYF
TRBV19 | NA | CASSIRGQNTGELFF
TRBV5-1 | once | CASSLGARGSYEQYF
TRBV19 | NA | CASSPGETQYF
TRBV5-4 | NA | CASSLNDHEQYF
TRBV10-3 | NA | CAIRIAGGGTDTQYF
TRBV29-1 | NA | CSVAKGLGYEQYF
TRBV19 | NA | CASSIVGTGLGSSGSIFHEQFF